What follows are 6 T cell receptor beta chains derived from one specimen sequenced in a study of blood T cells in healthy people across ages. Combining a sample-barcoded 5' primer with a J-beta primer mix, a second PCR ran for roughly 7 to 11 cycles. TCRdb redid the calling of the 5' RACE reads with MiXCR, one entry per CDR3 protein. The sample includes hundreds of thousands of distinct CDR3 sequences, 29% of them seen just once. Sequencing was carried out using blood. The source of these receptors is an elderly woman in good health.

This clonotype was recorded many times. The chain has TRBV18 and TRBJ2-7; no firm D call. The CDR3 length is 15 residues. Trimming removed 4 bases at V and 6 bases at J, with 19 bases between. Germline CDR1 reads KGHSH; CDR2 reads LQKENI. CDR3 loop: CASSLRAPPQPEQYF. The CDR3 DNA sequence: TGTGCCAGCTCACTCCGGGCCCCCCCCCAGCCCGAGCAGTACTTC.

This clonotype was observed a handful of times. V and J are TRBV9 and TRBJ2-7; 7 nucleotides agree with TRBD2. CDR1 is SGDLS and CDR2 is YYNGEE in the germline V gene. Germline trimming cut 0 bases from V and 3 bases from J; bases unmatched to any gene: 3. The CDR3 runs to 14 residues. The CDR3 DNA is TGTGCCAGCAGCGTAGGGGGGGGTTACTACGAGCAGTACTTC. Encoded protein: CASSVGGGYYEQYF.

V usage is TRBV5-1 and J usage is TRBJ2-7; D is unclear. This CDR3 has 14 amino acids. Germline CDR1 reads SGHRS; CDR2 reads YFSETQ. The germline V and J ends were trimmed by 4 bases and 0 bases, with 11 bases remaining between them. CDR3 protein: CASSISSNSYEQYF. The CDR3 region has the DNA TGCGCCAGCAGCATTTCCAGTAACTCCTACGAGCAGTACTTC.

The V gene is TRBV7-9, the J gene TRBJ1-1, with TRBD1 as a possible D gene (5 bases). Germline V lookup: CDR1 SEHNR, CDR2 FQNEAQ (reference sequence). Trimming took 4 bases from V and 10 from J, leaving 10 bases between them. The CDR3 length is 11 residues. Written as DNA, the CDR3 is TGTGCCAGCAGCTCCACAGGAGGAGCTTTCTTT. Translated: CASSSTGGAFF. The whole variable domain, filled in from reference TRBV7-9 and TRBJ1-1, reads DTGVSQNPRHKITKRGQNVTFRCDPISEHNRLYWYRQTLGQGPEFLTYFQNEAQLEKSRLLSDRFSAERPKGSFSTLEIQRTEQGDSAMYLCASSSTGGAFFGQGTRLTVV.

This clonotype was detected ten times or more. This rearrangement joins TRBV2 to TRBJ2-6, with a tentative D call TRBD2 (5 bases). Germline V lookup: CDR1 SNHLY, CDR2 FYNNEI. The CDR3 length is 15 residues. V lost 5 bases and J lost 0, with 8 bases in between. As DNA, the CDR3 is TGTGCCAGCAGTCCCGGGATCTCTGGGGCCAACGTCCTGACTTTC. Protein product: CASSPGISGANVLTF. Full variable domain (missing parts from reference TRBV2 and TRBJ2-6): EPEVTQTPSHQVTQMGQEVILRCVPISNHLYFYWYRQILGQKVEFLVSFYNNEISEKSEIFDDQFSVERPDGSNFTLKIRSTKLEDSAMYFCASSPGISGANVLTFGAGSRLTVL.

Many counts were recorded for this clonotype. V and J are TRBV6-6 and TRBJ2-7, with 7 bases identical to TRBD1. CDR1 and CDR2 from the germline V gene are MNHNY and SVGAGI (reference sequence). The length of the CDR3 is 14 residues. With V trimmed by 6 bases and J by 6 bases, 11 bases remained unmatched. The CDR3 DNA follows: TGTGCCAGCAGAGAACAGGGGCAGGGGTTCGAGCAGTACTTC. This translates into CASREQGQGFEQYF.